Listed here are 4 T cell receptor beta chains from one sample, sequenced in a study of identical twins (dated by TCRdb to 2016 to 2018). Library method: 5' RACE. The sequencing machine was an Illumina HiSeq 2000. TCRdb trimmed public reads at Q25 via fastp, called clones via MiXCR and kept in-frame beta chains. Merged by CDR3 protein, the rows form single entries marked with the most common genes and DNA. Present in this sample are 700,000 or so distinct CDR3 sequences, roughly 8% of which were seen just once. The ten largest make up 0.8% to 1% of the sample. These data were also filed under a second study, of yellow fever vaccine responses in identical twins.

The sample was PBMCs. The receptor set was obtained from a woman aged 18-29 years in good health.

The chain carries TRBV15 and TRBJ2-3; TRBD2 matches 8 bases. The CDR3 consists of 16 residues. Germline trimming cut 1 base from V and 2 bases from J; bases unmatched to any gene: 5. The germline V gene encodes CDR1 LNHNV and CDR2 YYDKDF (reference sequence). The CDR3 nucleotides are TGTGCCACCAGCAGAGCACTTAGCGGGGACACAGATACGCAGTATTTT. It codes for CATSRALSGDTDTQYF.

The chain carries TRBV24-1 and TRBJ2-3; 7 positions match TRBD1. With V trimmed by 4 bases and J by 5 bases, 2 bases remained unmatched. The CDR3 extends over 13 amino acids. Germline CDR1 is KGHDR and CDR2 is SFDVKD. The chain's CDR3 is CATSDNRGDTQYF. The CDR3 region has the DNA TGTGCCACCAGTGACAACAGGGGAGATACGCAGTATTTT.

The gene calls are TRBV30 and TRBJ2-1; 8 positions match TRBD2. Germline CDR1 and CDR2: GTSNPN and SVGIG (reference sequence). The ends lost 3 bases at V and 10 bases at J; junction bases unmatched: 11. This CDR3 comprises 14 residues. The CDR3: CAWSSPGTRGEQFF. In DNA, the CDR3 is TGTGCCTGGAGCAGTCCCGGGACTAGGGGGGAGCAGTTCTTC. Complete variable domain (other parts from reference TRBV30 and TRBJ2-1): SQTIHQWPATLVQPVGSPLSLECTVEGTSNPNLYWYRQAAGRGLQLLFYSVGIGQISSEVPQNLSASRPQDRQFILSSKKLLLSDSGFYLCAWSSPGTRGEQFFGPGTRLTVL.

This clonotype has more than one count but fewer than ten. Here the CDR3 reads CASSLFRLAGIIDTQYF. The CDR3 DNA follows: TGTGCCAGCAGCTTGTTCCGTCTAGCGGGGATTATAGATACGCAGTATTTT. The V gene is TRBV5-6, the J gene TRBJ2-3, with TRBD2 matching over 9 bases. In germline, CDR1 is SGHDT, CDR2 YYEEEE. V gave up 1 base and J gave up 5 bases; unmatched junction bases: 11. This CDR3 has 17 residues. Full variable domain (missing parts from reference TRBV5-6 and TRBJ2-3): DAGVTQSPTHLIKTRGQQVTLRCSPKSGHDTVSWYQQALGQGPQFIFQYYEEEERQRGNFPDRFSGHQFPNYSSELNVNALLLGDSALYLCASSLFRLAGIIDTQYFGPGTRLTVL.